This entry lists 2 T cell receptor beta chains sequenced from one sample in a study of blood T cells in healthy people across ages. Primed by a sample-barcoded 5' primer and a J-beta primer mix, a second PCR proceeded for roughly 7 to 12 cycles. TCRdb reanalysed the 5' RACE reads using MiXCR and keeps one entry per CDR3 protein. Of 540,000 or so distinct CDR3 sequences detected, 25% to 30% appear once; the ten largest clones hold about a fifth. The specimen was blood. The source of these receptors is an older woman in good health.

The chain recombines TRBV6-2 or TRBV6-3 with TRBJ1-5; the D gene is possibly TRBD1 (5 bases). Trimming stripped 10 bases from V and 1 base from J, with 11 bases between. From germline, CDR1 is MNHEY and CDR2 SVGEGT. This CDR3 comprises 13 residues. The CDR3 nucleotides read TGTGCCACCCAGGGTTCCAGCAATCAGCCCCAGCATTTT. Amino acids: CATQGSSNQPQHF.

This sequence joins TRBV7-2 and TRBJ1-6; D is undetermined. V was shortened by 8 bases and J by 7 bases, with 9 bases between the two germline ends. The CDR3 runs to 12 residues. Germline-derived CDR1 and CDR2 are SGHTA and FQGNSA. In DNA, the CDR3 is TGTGCCAGCCAGGACCCCAATTCACCCCTCCACTTT. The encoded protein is CASQDPNSPLHF.